Below, 25 T cell receptor beta chains from the same sample are listed, as sequenced in a study of metastatic and nonmetastatic thyroid tumors. TCRdb ran MiXCR on the PCR reads. There are 15,000 to 20,000 clones in the sample; almost 35% occur only once, and roughly 7% lies in the top ten. No treatment of any kind had been given to any patient before thyroid surgery. Sample: tumor tissue. These receptors came from a female donor with papillary thyroid cancer or a benign thyroid nodule (not recorded which). Some clones in this sample may be carry-over from other donors' samples.

This clone has at least ten counts. This sequence joins TRBV9 and TRBJ2-1; 7 bases match TRBD2. With V trimmed by 0 bases and J by 7 bases, 7 bases remained unmatched. The CDR3 loop spans 15 amino acids. Germline CDR1 is SGDLS and CDR2 is YYNGEE. CDR3 amino acids: CASSVEPGLLNEQFF. CDR3 bases: TGTGCCAGCAGCGTAGAACCGGGACTACTGAATGAGCAGTTCTTC.

Judged by abundance, this clone is medium-sized. This chain connects TRBV27 to TRBJ1-2, with D unresolved. Germline assignment: CDR1 MNHEY and CDR2 SMNVEV (reference sequence). The CDR3 spans 12 residues. Trimming removed 3 bases from V and 4 bases from J, with 6 bases in between. CDR3 coding DNA: TGTGCCAGCAGTTTGTCCGGCTATGGCTACACCTTC. This codes for CASSLSGYGYTF.

This clone was seen only once. V is TRBV9 and J is TRBJ2-3; D is perhaps TRBD2 (6 bases). Germline V lookup: CDR1 SGDLS, CDR2 YYNGEE. CDR3 length equals 19 residues. V lost 2 bases and J lost 2, with 24 bases in between. The chain's CDR3 is CASSVGRGPLANYTDTQYF. The CDR3 region has the DNA TGTGCCAGCAGCGTTGGGAGAGGGCCGCTAGCGAACTACACAGATACGCAGTATTTT. Full variable domain (rest looked up from reference TRBV9 and TRBJ2-3): DSGVTQTPKHLITATGQRVTLRCSPRSGDLSVYWYQQSLDQGLQFLIQYYNGEERAKGNILERFSAQQFPDLHSELNLSSLELGDSALYFCASSVGRGPLANYTDTQYFGPGTRLTVL.

The table lists this clone with a few counts. The chain employs TRBV27 and TRBJ1-6; tentatively, D is TRBD1 (5 bases). Germline loops: CDR1 MNHEY, CDR2 SMNVEV (reference sequence). The CDR3 loop spans 14 amino acids. V was trimmed by 7 bases and J by 10 bases, leaving 17 bases between them. CDR3 bases: TGTGCCAGCACTAGGGGAGACAGCACCTCACCCCTCCACTTT. This encodes CASTRGDSTSPLHF.

This clone appeared many times. J is TRBJ2-4 and V is TRBV3-1, with D tentatively TRBD1 (5 bases). There are 11 residues in the CDR3. The V end lost 3 bases, the J end lost 15 bases, and 12 bases lay between the germline ends. Per germline, CDR1 LGHDT and CDR2 YNNKEL (reference sequence). The CDR3 DNA reads TGTGCCAGCAGCCAGACAGAACGTCTGTACTTC. Its protein is CASSQTERLYF.

This clone is medium-sized. CDR3 protein: CASTSQTYSYNEQFF. CDR3 nucleotides: TGTGCCAGCACCTCCCAGACTTACTCCTACAATGAGCAGTTCTTC. This chain connects TRBV28 to TRBJ2-1; D unresolved. From germline, CDR1 is MDHEN and CDR2 SYDVKM. V lost 7 bases, J lost 0 bases, and 13 bases lay in between. The CDR3 spans 15 residues.

V usage is TRBV11-3 and J usage is TRBJ2-7, with 10 positions matching TRBD2. The V gene's germline CDR1 is SGHNT and CDR2 YENEEA. The CDR3 spans 16 residues. V dropped 1 base and J dropped 3; count of bases not matched to a gene: 6. CDR3 DNA: TGTGCCAGCAGCTTAGGACTAGCGGGCGGAATCTACGAGCAGTACTTC. Its protein is CASSLGLAGGIYEQYF.

This clone is medium-sized. The V and J genes are TRBV20-1 and TRBJ1-2; 9 bases are a match to TRBD1. V lost 5 bases and J lost 7; bases outside the gene matches: 2. From germline, CDR1 is DFQATT and CDR2 SNEGSKA (reference sequence). The CDR3 length is 11 residues. The CDR3 sequence is CSAEDRGGYTF. CDR3 nucleotide sequence: TGCAGTGCTGAGGACAGGGGTGGCTACACCTTC.

The gene calls are TRBV18 and TRBJ2-1, with D perhaps matching TRBD1 or TRBD2 (6 bases each). Germline CDR1 is KGHSH and CDR2 is LQKENI. This CDR3 region has 13 residues. With 2 bases removed from V and 13 bases from J, the gap between germline ends came to 15 bases. CDR3 residues: CASSPNLRDIQFF. The CDR3 region has the DNA TGTGCCAGCTCACCAAATCTGCGGGACATCCAGTTCTTC. The full variable domain, its missing parts supplied by reference TRBV18 and TRBJ2-1, is NAGVMQNPRHLVRRRGQEARLRCSPMKGHSHVYWYRQLPEEGLKFMVYLQKENIIDESGMPKERFSAEFPKEGPSILRIQQVVRGDSAAYFCASSPNLRDIQFFGPGTRLTVL.

The CDR3 protein is CSVAGGTYEQYF. CDR3 nucleotide sequence: TGTAGTGTAGCGGGAGGGACCTACGAGCAGTACTTC. The chain employs TRBV30 and TRBJ2-7, with TRBD2 identical over 11 bases. The CDR3 is made up of 12 amino acids. Germline loops: CDR1 GTSNPN, CDR2 SVGIG (reference sequence).

This clone has just one count. DNA of the CDR3: TGCGCCAGCAGCCGCATTAGCGGGACAAACTACGAGCAGTACTTC. It specifies CASSRISGTNYEQYF. This chain uses TRBV4-1 with TRBJ2-7, with TRBD2 matching over 8 bases. The CDR3 runs 15 residues. From germline, CDR1 is MGHRA and CDR2 YSYEKL. Trimming took 4 bases from V and 3 from J; bases not matched to a gene: 8.

As concerns this clone: A junction boundary mismatches the germline segment, possibly from a read error. This chain joins TRBV13 and TRBJ1-3; no clear D gene. This CDR3 comprises 13 residues. Germline V gives CDR1 PRHDT, CDR2 FYEKMQ (reference sequence). The CDR3 here is CASSLEGQSNVVF. Here the CDR3 DNA reads TGTGCCAGCAGCTTAGAGGGCCAGTCAAATGTTGTTTTT.

By frequency in the sample, this clone is medium-sized (0.01 to 0.1%). The CDR3 nucleotides read TGTGCCACCAGCCGACAGGGGAGCACAGATACGCAGTATTTT. This codes for CATSRQGSTDTQYF. This sequence joins TRBV24-1 and TRBJ2-3; 8 bases align to TRBD1. Germline loops: CDR1 KGHDR, CDR2 SFDVKD. CDR3 length: 14 residues. The trim removed 7 bases at V and 0 bases at J, leaving 2 bases unmatched.

By share of the sample, this clone is medium-sized (0.01 to 0.1%). This chain connects TRBV5-1 to TRBJ2-5, with 8 bases lining up with TRBD1. The J segment lost 5 bases and the V segment lost 4 bases, leaving 7 bases of the junction unmatched. There are 14 residues in the CDR3. CDR1 is SGHRS, CDR2 YFSETQ, per germline. CDR3 in amino acids: CASSPQGAGETQYF. Written as DNA, the CDR3 is TGCGCCAGCAGCCCCCAGGGGGCGGGGGAGACCCAGTACTTC.

This clone was seen at least ten times. The chain has TRBV4-1 and TRBJ1-1; maybe TRBD1 (5 bases). The CDR3 has 16 residues. The germline V and J ends were trimmed by 1 base and 0 bases, with 12 bases remaining between them. Germline values: CDR1 MGHRA, CDR2 YSYEKL. The CDR3 DNA reads TGCGCCAGCAGCCAAGGGGAAGGGACCGTGAACACTGAAGCTTTCTTT. Protein sequence: CASSQGEGTVNTEAFF.

On this clone itself: The junction departs from germline at one end; a sequencing error may be responsible. V gene TRBV13 combines with J gene TRBJ1-5; D is undetermined. The CDR3 extends over 14 amino acids. The germline V gene has CDR1 PRHDT and CDR2 FYEKMQ (reference sequence). The CDR3 loop is CASSLGPPNQPQHF. The DNA for the CDR3 is TGTGCCAGCAGCCTAGGACCTCCCAATCAGCCCCAGCATTTT. The full variable domain, completed using reference TRBV13 and TRBJ1-5, is AAGVIQSPRHLIKEKRETATLKCYPIPRHDTVYWYQQGPGQDPQFLISFYEKMQSDKGSIPDRFSAQQFSDYHSELNMSSLELGDSALYFCASSLGPPNQPQHFGDGTRLSIL.

This chain joins TRBV12-3 or TRBV12-4 and TRBJ1-1; D remains unclear. The CDR3 contains 12 residues. Between the trimmed V and J ends, which lost 2 bases and 10 bases, there was a span of 11 bases. This CDR3 is CASSLSGLGAFF. Written as DNA, the CDR3 is TGTGCCAGCAGTTTATCCGGGTTAGGAGCTTTCTTT.

This clone was seen a few times. The rearrangement joins TRBV12-3 or TRBV12-4 to TRBJ1-1; 9 bases are a match to TRBD1. This CDR3 spans 14 amino acids. V lost 6 bases and J lost 4; bases outside the gene matches: 6. The CDR3 sequence: CASRFQTGGTEAFF. The CDR3, as DNA: TGTGCCAGCAGGTTCCAGACAGGGGGCACTGAAGCTTTCTTT.

This clone was counted many times. The gene calls are TRBV27 and TRBJ2-1; 7 bases line up with TRBD2. V lost 5 bases and J lost 9; bases outside the gene matches: 10. Germline CDR1 MNHEY, CDR2 SMNVEV (reference sequence). The CDR3 has 14 amino acids. The CDR3 DNA reads as TGTGCCAGCAGTAGGACTAGTTCTTTCGGTGAGCAGTTCTTC. It codes for CASSRTSSFGEQFF.

This clone ranks as medium-sized. The CDR3 nucleotides read TGTGCTACCTGGGGGGGGGACAGGGAAACAGATACGCAGTATTTT. Translation gives CATWGGDRETDTQYF. The chain recombines TRBV7-9 with TRBJ2-3; 9 nucleotides line up with TRBD1. Germline CDR1 SEHNR, CDR2 FQNEAQ (reference sequence). This CDR3 region has 15 residues.

The sample holds many counts of this clone. The chain employs TRBV18 and TRBJ1-1; TRBD1 might be the D (5 bases). V lost 4 bases to trimming and J lost 1 base, with 7 bases between them. Germline loops: CDR1 KGHSH, CDR2 LQKENI. The CDR3 has 13 amino acids. CDR3 nucleotide sequence: TGTGCCAGCTCACTGGGACGGAACACTGAAGCTTTCTTT. It translates to CASSLGRNTEAFF.

The chain recombines TRBV20-1 with TRBJ2-1, with 7 nucleotides matching TRBD1. Germline lookup yields CDR1 DFQATT and CDR2 SNEGSKA (reference sequence). CDR3 length equals 16 residues. V gave up 3 bases and J gave up 0 bases; unmatched junction bases: 8. CDR3 loop: CSASADRSSSYNEQFF. DNA of the CDR3: TGCAGTGCTAGCGCGGACAGGTCGAGCTCCTACAATGAGCAGTTCTTC.

The chain combines TRBV20-1 with TRBJ2-7, with a weak D call TRBD2 (6 bases). CDR1 is DFQATT and CDR2 is SNEGSKA in the germline V gene (reference sequence). This CDR3 has 14 residues. The germline V and J ends were trimmed by 3 bases and 3 bases, with 15 bases remaining between them. The CDR3 DNA follows: TGCAGTGCTAGCTATTCGGAGGGTAACTACGAGCAGTACTTC. Translated, it gives CSASYSEGNYEQYF.

The gene calls are TRBV6-1 and TRBJ2-6; TRBD1 might be the D (6 bases). The CDR3 is 14 residues long. The germline gives CDR1 MNHNS, CDR2 SASEGT. Trimming shortened V by 8 bases and J by 0 bases, and 8 bases separated the two germline ends. The CDR3 loop is CASGGYSGANVLTF. The CDR3 region has the DNA TGTGCCAGCGGGGGCTACTCTGGGGCCAACGTCCTGACTTTC.

This clone was found a few times. The chain uses TRBV12-3 or TRBV12-4 and TRBJ1-5; maybe TRBD1 (5 bases). This CDR3 has 14 amino acids. Trimming took 5 bases from V and 7 from J, leaving 15 bases between them. DNA for the CDR3: TGTGCCAGCAGTGAGCGGGGAGGGGACCAGCCCCAGCATTTT. As protein: CASSERGGDQPQHF.